These T cell receptor beta chains were read from a single sample in a study of identical twins. TCRdb analysed the 5' RACE reads with MiXCR anew, one entry per CDR3 protein. The sample consists of around 250,000 distinct CDR3 sequences, around 8% of them appearing once. These data were also filed under a second study, of yellow fever vaccine responses in identical twins.

Sequenced sample: CD8+ T cells sorted from blood. These receptors were taken from a woman aged 18-30 years in good health. The CDR3 runs from the conserved cysteine through the conserved F or W. The D gene is left open where the match is weak. Rows give clone size only sometimes, using once, few, many, or a class for an expanded clone.

>TRBD1|15|.|TRBV6-5|TRBJ2-7
TGTGCCAGCAGTTACACTCAGGGGGCGATTTACGAGCAGTACTTC
CASSYTQGAIYEQYF
>TRBD2|13|many|TRBV29-1|TRBJ2-1
TGCAGCGAGGTGGGAGGGCACGACAATGAGCAGTTCTTC
CSEVGGHDNEQFF
>TRBD2|16|few|TRBV7-8|TRBJ2-1
TGTGCCAGCAGCCTGGTAGCGGGAGCCAGTCTGGATGAGCAGTTCTTC
CASSLVAGASLDEQFF
>.|14|.|TRBV11-2|TRBJ2-1
TGTGCCAGCAGCTGGACGACCAGGGGTACTGAGCAGTTCTTC
CASSWTTRGTEQFF
>TRBD2|16|.|TRBV19|TRBJ2-5
TGTGCCAGTAGCGATCACCTGACTAGCGGCCAAGAGACCCAGTACTTC
CASSDHLTSGQETQYF
>.|15|.|TRBV7-2|TRBJ1-5
TGTGCCAGCAGCCCGGCGTGGGACAGCAATCAGCCCCAGCATTTT
CASSPAWDSNQPQHF
>TRBD1|13|many|TRBV10-3|TRBJ2-1
TGTGCCACCACAGGGGAGCCGTACAATGAGCAGTTCTTC
CATTGEPYNEQFF
>.|15|.|TRBV25-1|TRBJ2-7
TGTGCCAGCAGTGAGGGGGGGGACAACTCCTACGAGCAGTACTTC
CASSEGGDNSYEQYF
>.|16|many|TRBV4-3|TRBJ2-7
TGCGCCAGCAGCCAGGACAGGGCGGGAGGTTCCTACGAGCAGTACTTC
CASSQDRAGGSYEQYF
>TRBD2|16|.|TRBV4-3|TRBJ2-7
TGCGCCAGCAGCCAAGACAGGGACTACCATTCCTACGAGCAGTACTTC
CASSQDRDYHSYEQYF
>TRBD2|16|many|TRBV4-2|TRBJ2-3
TGTGCCAGCAGCCAAGAGAGCGGGGGGGCCACAGATACGCAGTATTTT
CASSQESGGATDTQYF
>.|16|.|TRBV5-1|TRBJ2-7
TGCGCCAGCAGCTTGGAGGGCAGCCTACCCTCCTACGAGCAGTACTTC
CASSLEGSLPSYEQYF
>.|17|.|TRBV12-3/TRBV12-4|TRBJ2-1
TGTGCCAGCAGTCTGGGGTGGTCTGGGCGACATTCCAATGAGCAGTTCTTC
CASSLGWSGRHSNEQFF
>.|13|few|TRBV12-5|TRBJ1-2
TGTGCTAGTGGTTTGTCTGGTAACTATGGCTACACCTTC
CASGLSGNYGYTF
>TRBD1|15|few|TRBV27|TRBJ2-1
TGTGCCAGCACAACGGGACAGGGGATCAACAATGAGCAGTTCTTC
CASTTGQGINNEQFF
>.|12|many|TRBV7-9|TRBJ2-1
TGTGCCAGCGTAGCAGGCACCAATGAGCAGTTCTTC
CASVAGTNEQFF
>.|14|many|TRBV5-1|TRBJ2-7
TGCGCCAGCAGCTTAGGGGGGTCGCCCTACGAGCAGTACTTC
CASSLGGSPYEQYF
>.|10|many|TRBV25-1|TRBJ1-4
TGTGCCAGCCTTAATGAAAAACTGTTTTTT
CASLNEKLFF
>TRBD2|15|few|TRBV2|TRBJ2-5
TGTGCCAGCAGTGAAGGGGGACTAGCGCTAGGGGTCCAGTACTTC
CASSEGGLALGVQYF
>.|14|.|TRBV7-2|TRBJ2-7
TGTGCCAGCAGCTTGTGGGGCCCTACCTACGAGCAGTACTTC
CASSLWGPTYEQYF
>.|13|few|TRBV24-1|TRBJ2-5
TGTGCCACCCGGGGCAGCGGTCAAGAGACCCAGTACTTC
CATRGSGQETQYF
>.|12|few|TRBV20-1|TRBJ1-2
TGCAGTGCTTTAGACAGCTATTATGGCTACACCTTC
CSALDSYYGYTF
>.|14|.|TRBV28|TRBJ2-5
TGTGCCAGCAAGTTGGGGCAACTTCAAGAGACCCAGTACTTC
CASKLGQLQETQYF
>TRBD1|15|.|TRBV29-1|TRBJ2-2
TGCAGCGTTGACTTCGGGACAGGGGACACCGGGGAGCTGTTTTTT
CSVDFGTGDTGELFF
>TRBD2|18|.|TRBV3-1|TRBJ2-3
TGTGCCAGCAGCCCTCCCGGGACTAGCGGGGCCACCACAGATACGCAGTATTTT
CASSPPGTSGATTDTQYF
>.|13|.|TRBV6-2/TRBV6-3|TRBJ2-5
TGTGCCAGCAGGAAGACAGGTGGAGAGACCCAGTACTTC
CASRKTGGETQYF
>.|15|.|TRBV9|TRBJ1-5
TGTGCCAGCAGCGTAGGGGGGACGGTCAATCAGCCCCAGCATTTT
CASSVGGTVNQPQHF
>TRBD2|17|few|TRBV7-6|TRBJ2-7
TGTGCCAGCAGCCGGGGGACTAGCGGGGGGGCTAGTTACGAGCAGTACTTC
CASSRGTSGGASYEQYF
>.|13|.|TRBV20-1|TRBJ2-7
TGCAGTGCTAGAAGCCGAATGGGCTACGAGCAGTACTTC
CSARSRMGYEQYF
>TRBD2|16|.|TRBV12-3/TRBV12-4|TRBJ2-1
TGTGCCAGCAGTGCGACTCTAGCGGCCCAGGGAAATGAGCAGTTCTTC
CASSATLAAQGNEQFF
>.|16|few|TRBV7-9|TRBJ2-1
TGTGCCAGCAGCCCCTCTAGCACGAGTTCCTACAATGAGCAGTTCTTC
CASSPSSTSSYNEQFF
>.|14|many|TRBV12-3/TRBV12-4|TRBJ2-1
TGTGCCAGCAGTTTACGGTGGGAGCGGGATGAGCAGTTCTTC
CASSLRWERDEQFF
>.|16|.|TRBV7-9|TRBJ1-3
TGTGCCAGCAGCCCTCCCGGGCCTCAACTACGGGACACCATATATTTT
CASSPPGPQLRDTIYF
>TRBD1|15|.|TRBV3-1|TRBJ1-1
TGTGCCAGCAGCCAGGACAGGGGGATGAACACTGAAGCTTTCTTT
CASSQDRGMNTEAFF
>.|13|many|TRBV10-3|TRBJ2-7
TGTGCCACCCTTGTAGCGCTGGCCTACGAGCAGTACTTC
CATLVALAYEQYF
>TRBD2|15|.|TRBV4-2|TRBJ2-3
TGTGCCAGCAGCCAAGAGCGGGGGGGCGTAGATACGCAGTATTTT
CASSQERGGVDTQYF
>.|12|many|TRBV7-2|TRBJ1-1
TGTGCCAGCAGCGTCCCCCGGGGGGAAGCTTTCTTT
CASSVPRGEAFF
>.|15|many|TRBV7-2|TRBJ2-1
TGTGCCAGCTCAGGTTTAGCGACCTCCTACAATGAGCAGTTCTTC
CASSGLATSYNEQFF
>.|17|many|TRBV12-3/TRBV12-4|TRBJ2-1
TGTGCCAGCAGTGGCAGCTTAGCGGACAGCTCCTACAATGAGCAGTTCTTC
CASSGSLADSSYNEQFF
>TRBD1|17|.|TRBV4-3|TRBJ2-1
TGCGCCAGCAGCCAAGGCTCCGGGACAGGGCCCTACAATGAGCAGTTCTTC
CASSQGSGTGPYNEQFF
>.|16|.|TRBV7-9|TRBJ1-5
TGTGCCAGCAGCTTATTAGCAACGGGACCCACTCAGCCCCAGCATTTT
CASSLLATGPTQPQHF
>.|13|many|TRBV7-2|TRBJ2-7
TGTGCCAGCAGCCCTTGGGTTTTAGACGAGCAGTACTTC
CASSPWVLDEQYF
>.|13|.|TRBV4-2|TRBJ2-7
TGTGCCAGCAGCCAAGATTTGTCGGACGAGCAGTACTTC
CASSQDLSDEQYF
>.|12|few|TRBV6-1|TRBJ2-1
TGTGCCAGCGGAAGACTAGTCGATGAGCAGTTCTTC
CASGRLVDEQFF
>.|14|.|TRBV27|TRBJ2-2
TGTGCCAGCAGTTTAAACCTTAACACCGGGGAGCTGTTTTTT
CASSLNLNTGELFF
>TRBD1|14|many|TRBV29-1|TRBJ2-1
TGCAGCGTTGACCCGGGACAGGGTGGCAATGAGCAGTTCTTC
CSVDPGQGGNEQFF
>.|14|many|TRBV9|TRBJ1-1
TGTGCCAGCAGCGTAGGTACGGGGAACACTGAAGCTTTCTTT
CASSVGTGNTEAFF
>TRBD1|15|.|TRBV7-9|TRBJ2-3
TGTGCCAGCAGCCATCCGGGACAGGGGATGGGTACGCAGTATTTT
CASSHPGQGMGTQYF